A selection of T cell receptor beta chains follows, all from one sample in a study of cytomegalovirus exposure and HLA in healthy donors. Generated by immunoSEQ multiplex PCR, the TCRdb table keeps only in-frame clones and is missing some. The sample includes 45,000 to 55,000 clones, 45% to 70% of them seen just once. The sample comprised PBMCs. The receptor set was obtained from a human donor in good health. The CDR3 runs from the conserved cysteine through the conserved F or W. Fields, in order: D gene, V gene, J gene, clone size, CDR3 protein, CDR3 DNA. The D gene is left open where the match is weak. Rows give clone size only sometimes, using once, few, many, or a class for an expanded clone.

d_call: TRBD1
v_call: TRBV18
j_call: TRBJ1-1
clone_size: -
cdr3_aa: CASSPVQGGTGEAFF
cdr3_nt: TGTGCCAGCTCACCAGTCCAGGGGGGTACAGGCGAAGCTTTCTTT

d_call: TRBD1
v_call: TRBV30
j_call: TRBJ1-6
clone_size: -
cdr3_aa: CAWNIQGGNSPLHF
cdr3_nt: TGTGCCTGGAACATACAGGGGGGGAATTCACCCCTCCACTTT

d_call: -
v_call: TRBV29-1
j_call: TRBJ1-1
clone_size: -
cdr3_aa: CSVEQGRTEAFF
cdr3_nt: TGCAGCGTTGAGCAGGGTCGCACTGAAGCTTTCTTT

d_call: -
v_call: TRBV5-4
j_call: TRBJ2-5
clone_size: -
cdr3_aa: CASSLGGGEDQETQYF
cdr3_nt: TGTGCCAGCAGCCTGGGGGGCGGGGAGGACCAAGAGACCCAGTACTTC

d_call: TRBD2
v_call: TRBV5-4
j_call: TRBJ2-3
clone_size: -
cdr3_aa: CASSLRGGGTDTQYF
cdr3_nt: TGTGCCAGCAGCTTGCGCGGGGGGGGAACAGATACGCAGTATTTT

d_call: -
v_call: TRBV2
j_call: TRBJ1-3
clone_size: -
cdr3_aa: CASTREVSGNTIYF
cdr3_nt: TGTGCCAGCACCCGGGAAGTCTCTGGAAACACCATATATTTT

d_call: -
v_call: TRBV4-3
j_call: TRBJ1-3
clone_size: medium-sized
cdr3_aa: CASSQDVSAGGNTIYF
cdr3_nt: TGCGCCAGCAGCCAAGATGTGAGTGCGGGTGGAAACACCATATATTTT

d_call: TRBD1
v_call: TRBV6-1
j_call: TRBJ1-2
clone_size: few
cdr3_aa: CASSERQGYGYTF
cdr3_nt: TGTGCCAGCAGTGAACGACAGGGGTATGGCTACACCTTC

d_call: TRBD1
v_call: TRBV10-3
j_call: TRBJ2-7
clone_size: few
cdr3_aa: CAISESVPDRAYEQYF
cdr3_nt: TGTGCCATCAGTGAGTCAGTCCCGGACAGGGCCTACGAGCAGTACTTC

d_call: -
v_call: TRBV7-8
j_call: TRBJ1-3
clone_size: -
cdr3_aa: CASSTAGNTIYF
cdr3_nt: TGTGCCAGCAGCACTGCTGGAAACACCATATATTTT

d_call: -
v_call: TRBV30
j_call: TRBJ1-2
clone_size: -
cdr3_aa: CAWSIHSGDYGYTF
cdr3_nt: TGTGCCTGGAGTATCCATTCAGGGGACTATGGCTACACCTTC